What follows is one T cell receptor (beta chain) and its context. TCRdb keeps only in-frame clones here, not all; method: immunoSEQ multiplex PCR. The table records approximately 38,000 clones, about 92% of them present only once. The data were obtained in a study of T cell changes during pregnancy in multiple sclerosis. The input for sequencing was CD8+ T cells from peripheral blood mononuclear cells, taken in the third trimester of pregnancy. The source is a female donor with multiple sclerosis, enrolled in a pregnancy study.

CDR3 in amino acids: CASSYMAEETQYF. Written as DNA, the CDR3 is TGTGCCAGCAGTTACATGGCAGAAGAGACCCAGTACTTC. This chain connects TRBV6-5 to TRBJ2-5; D not certain. The CDR3 is made up of 13 amino acids. V was pared by 2 bases and J by 3 bases, with 7 bases between. Germline V gives CDR1 MNHEY, CDR2 SVGAGI.